This note documents a single T cell receptor (beta chain) sequence. Its antigen is not known. Germline V gene sequence: CDR1 SNHLY, CDR2 FYNNEI. V shed 9 bases and J 1 base; nucleotides not matched to a gene: 6. This CDR3 spans 14 amino acids. The data were obtained in a study of T cell responses to AZD1222 COVID-19 vaccine. The overall study: Doses given second, at about 4 or about 12 weeks, were pooled. Overall study findings and caveats: At baseline, seropositivity was found in only five or six AZD1222 recipients. Spike-specific TCRs gained breadth and depth after people received two AZD1222 doses.

Data came from immunoSEQ multiplex PCR; TCRdb stores just in-frame clones and leaves some out. Here the sample spans about 180,000 clones, almost 90% being singletons. This sequence joins TRBV2 and TRBJ1-1; 9 bases match TRBD1. The source is an adult in good health. The source material was peripheral blood, sampled on day 0 of AZD1222 vaccination. In DNA, the CDR3 is TGTGCCAGGAACAGGGGGCTGCGGAACACTGAAGCTTTCTTT. Amino acids: CARNRGLRNTEAFF. Full variable domain (remainder filled in from reference TRBV2 and TRBJ1-1): EPEVTQTPSHQVTQMGQEVILRCVPISNHLYFYWYRQILGQKVEFLVSFYNNEISEKSEIFDDQFSVERPDGSNFTLKIRSTKLEDSAMYFCARNRGLRNTEAFFGQGTRLTVV.